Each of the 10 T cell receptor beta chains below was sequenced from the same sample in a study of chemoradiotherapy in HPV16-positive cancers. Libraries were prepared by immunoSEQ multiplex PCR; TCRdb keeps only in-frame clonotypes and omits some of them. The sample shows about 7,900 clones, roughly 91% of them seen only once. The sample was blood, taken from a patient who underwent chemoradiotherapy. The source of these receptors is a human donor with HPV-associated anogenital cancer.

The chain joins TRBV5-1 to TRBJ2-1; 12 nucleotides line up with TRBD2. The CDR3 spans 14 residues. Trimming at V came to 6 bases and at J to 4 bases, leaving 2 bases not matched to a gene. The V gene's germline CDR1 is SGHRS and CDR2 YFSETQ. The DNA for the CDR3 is TGCGCCAGCACGACTAGCGGGGGATACAATGAGCAGTTCTTC. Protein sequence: CASTTSGGYNEQFF.

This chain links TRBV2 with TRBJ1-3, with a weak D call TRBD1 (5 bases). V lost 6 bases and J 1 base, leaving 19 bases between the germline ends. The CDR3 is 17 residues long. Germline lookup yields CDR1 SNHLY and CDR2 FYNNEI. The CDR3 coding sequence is TGTGCCAGCAGATCACTCGGGGGTCGGGCTTCTGGAAACACCATATATTTT. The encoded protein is CASRSLGGRASGNTIYF.

CDR3 in amino acids: CASSLVYSVRDRGPNSYEQYF. The DNA for the CDR3 is TGTGCCAGCAGTTTGGTGTACTCGGTTCGGGACAGGGGACCTAACTCCTACGAGCAGTACTTC. The chain combines TRBV28 with TRBJ2-7; TRBD1 matches at 10 bases. V trimming: 3 bases; J trimming: 0 bases; junction bases outside the gene matches: 20. There are 21 residues in the CDR3. Germline CDR1 and CDR2: MDHEN and SYDVKM.

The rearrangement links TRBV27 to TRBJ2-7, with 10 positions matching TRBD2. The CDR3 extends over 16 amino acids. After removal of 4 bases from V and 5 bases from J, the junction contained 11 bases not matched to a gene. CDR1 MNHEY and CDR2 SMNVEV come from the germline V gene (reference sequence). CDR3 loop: CASSYASGSSRNEQYF. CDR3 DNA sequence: TGTGCCAGCAGTTACGCTAGCGGGAGCTCTCGAAACGAGCAGTACTTC.

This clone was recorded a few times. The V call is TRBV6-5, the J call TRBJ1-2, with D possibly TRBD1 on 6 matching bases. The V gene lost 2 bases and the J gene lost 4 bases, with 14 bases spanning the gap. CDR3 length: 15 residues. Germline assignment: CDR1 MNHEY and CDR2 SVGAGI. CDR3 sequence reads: CASSYAQGLGYGYTF. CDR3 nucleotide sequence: TGTGCCAGCAGTTACGCACAGGGCCTCGGCTATGGCTACACCTTC.

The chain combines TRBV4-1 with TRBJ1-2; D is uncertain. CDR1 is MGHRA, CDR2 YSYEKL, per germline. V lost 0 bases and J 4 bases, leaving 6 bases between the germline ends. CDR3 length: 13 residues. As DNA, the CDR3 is TGCGCCAGCAGCCAAGATTCAGTCTATGGCTACACCTTC. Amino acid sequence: CASSQDSVYGYTF.

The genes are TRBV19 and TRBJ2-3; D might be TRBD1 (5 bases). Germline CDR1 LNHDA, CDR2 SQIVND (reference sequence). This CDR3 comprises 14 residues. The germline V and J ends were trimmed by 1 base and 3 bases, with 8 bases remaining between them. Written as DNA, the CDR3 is TGTGCCAGTAGTATAGTCAGGGAAACAGATACGCAGTATTTT. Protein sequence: CASSIVRETDTQYF.

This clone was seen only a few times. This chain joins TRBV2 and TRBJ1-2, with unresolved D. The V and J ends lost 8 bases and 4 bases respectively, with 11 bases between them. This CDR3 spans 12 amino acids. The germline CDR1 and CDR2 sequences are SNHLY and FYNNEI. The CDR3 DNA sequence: TGTGCCAGCGAACGGGGTGGCTATGGCTACACCTTC. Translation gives CASERGGYGYTF.

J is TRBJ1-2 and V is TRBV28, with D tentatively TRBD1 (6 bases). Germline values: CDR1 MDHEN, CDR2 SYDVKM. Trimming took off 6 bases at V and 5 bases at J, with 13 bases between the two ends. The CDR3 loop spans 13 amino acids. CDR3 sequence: CASSPQGRYGYTF. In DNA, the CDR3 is TGTGCCAGCAGCCCGCAGGGGAGGTATGGCTACACCTTC.

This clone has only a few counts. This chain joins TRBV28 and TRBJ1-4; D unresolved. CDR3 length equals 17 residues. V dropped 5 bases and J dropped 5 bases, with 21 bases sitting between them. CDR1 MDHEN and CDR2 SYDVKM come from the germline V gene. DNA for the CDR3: TGTGCCAGCAGTCCGGGCGCTCTAGGACGGTTAAATGAAAAACTGTTTTTT. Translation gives CASSPGALGRLNEKLFF. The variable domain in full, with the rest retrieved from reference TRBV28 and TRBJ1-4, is DVKVTQSSRYLVKRTGEKVFLECVQDMDHENMFWYRQDPGLGLRLIYFSYDVKMKEKGDIPEGYSVSREKKERFSLILESASTNQTSMYLCASSPGALGRLNEKLFFGSGTQLSVL.